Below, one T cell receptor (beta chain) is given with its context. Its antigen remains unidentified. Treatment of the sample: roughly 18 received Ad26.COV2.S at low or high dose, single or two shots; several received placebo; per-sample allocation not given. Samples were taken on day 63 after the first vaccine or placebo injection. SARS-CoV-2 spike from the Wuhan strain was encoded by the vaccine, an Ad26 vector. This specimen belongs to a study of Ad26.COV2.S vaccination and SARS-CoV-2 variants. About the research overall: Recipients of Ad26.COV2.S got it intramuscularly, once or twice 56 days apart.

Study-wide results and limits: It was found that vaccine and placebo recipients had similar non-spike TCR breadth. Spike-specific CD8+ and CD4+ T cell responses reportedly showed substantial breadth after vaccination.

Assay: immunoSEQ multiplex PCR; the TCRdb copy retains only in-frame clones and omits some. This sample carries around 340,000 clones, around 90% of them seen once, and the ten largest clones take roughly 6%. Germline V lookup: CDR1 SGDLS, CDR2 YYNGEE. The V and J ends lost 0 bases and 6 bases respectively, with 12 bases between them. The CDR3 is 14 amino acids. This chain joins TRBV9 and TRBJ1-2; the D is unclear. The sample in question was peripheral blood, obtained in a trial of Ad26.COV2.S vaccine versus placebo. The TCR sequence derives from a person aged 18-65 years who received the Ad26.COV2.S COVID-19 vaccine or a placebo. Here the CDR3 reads CASSVGQFSDGYTF. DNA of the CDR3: TGTGCCAGCAGCGTAGGTCAATTTTCTGATGGCTACACCTTC.